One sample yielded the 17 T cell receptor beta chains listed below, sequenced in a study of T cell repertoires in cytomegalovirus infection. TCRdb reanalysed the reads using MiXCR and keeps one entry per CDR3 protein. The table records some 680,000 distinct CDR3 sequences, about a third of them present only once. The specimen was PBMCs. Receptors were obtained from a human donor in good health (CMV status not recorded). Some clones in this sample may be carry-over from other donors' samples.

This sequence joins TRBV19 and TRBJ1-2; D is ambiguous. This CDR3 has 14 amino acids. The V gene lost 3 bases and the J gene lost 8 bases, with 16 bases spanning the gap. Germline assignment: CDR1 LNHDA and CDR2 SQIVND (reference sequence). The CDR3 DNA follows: TGTGCCAGTAGTATCTTGGAGGGTTGGTACGGCTACACCTTC. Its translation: CASSILEGWYGYTF.

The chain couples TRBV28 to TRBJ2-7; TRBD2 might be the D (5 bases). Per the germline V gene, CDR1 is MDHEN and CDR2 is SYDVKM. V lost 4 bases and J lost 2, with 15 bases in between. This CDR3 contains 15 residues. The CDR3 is CASSSLPGLAYEQYF. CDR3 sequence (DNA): TGTGCCAGCAGTTCACTCCCGGGGTTAGCCTACGAGCAGTACTTC.

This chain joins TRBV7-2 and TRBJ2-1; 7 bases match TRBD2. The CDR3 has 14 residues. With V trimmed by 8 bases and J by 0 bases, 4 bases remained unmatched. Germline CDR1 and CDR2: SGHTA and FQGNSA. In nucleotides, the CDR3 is TGTACCAGCGGACCGGGGGGCTCCTACAATGAGCAGTTCTTC. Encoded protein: CTSGPGGSYNEQFF.

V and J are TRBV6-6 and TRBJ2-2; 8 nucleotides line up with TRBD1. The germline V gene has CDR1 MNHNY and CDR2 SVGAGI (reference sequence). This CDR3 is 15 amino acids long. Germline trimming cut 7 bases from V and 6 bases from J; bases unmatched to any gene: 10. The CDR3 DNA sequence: TGTGCCAGCACCAACGGACAGGGTTCCGCCGGGGAGCTGTTTTTT. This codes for CASTNGQGSAGELFF.

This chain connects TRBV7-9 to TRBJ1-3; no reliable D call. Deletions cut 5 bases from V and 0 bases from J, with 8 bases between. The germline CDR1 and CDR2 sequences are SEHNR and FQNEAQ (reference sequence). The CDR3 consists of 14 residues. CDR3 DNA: TGTGCCAGCAGCCTCCCTACCTCTGGAAACACCATATATTTT. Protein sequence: CASSLPTSGNTIYF.

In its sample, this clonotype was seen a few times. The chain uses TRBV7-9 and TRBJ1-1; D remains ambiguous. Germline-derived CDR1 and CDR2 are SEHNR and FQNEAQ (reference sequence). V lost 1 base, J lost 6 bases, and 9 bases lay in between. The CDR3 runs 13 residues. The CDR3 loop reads CASSLVTFPEAFF. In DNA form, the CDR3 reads TGTGCCAGCAGCTTAGTGACATTTCCTGAAGCTTTCTTT.

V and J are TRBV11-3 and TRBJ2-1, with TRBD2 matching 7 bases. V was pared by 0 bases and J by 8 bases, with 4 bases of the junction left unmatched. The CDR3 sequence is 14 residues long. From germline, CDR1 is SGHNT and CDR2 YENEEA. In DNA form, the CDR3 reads TGTGCCAGCAGCTTAGATCCTAGCGGTGATGAGCAGTTCTTC. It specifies CASSLDPSGDEQFF.

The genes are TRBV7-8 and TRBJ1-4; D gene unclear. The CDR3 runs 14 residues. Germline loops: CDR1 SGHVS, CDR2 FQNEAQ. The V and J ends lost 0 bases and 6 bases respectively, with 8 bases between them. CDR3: CASSLAGLDEKLFF. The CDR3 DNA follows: TGTGCCAGCAGCTTAGCGGGGTTGGATGAAAAACTGTTTTTT.

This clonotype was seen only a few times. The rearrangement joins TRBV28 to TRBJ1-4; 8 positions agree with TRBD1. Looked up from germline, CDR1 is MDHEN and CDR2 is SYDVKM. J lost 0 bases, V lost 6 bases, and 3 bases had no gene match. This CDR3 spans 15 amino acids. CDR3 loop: CASSRGQATNEKLFF. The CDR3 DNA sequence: TGTGCCAGCAGCAGGGGACAGGCAACTAATGAAAAACTGTTTTTT.

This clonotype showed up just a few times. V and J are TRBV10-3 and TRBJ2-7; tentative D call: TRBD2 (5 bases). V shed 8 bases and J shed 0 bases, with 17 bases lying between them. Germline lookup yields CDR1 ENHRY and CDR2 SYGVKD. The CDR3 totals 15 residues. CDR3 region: CAIGGPTPSSYEQYF. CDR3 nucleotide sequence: TGTGCCATCGGAGGCCCCACTCCGAGCTCCTACGAGCAGTACTTC.

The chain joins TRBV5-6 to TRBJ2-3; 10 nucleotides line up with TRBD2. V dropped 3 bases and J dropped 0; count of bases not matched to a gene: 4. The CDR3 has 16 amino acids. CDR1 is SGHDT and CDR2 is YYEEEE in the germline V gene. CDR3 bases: TGTGCCAGCAGCTGGGCGACTAGCGGGAGCACAGATACGCAGTATTTT. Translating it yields CASSWATSGSTDTQYF.

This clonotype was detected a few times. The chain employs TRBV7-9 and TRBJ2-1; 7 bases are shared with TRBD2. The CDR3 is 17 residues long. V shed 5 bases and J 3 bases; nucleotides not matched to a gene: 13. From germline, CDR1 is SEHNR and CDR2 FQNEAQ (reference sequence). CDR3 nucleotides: TGTGCCAGCAGCCCACCGGTCGGGCGGGAGAACTACAATGAGCAGTTCTTC. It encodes CASSPPVGRENYNEQFF.

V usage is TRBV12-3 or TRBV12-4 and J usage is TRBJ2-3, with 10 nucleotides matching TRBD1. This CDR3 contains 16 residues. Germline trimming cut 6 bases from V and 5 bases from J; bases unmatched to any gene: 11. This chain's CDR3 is CASRKTGGAGGDTQYF. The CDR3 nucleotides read TGTGCCAGCAGAAAGACAGGGGGCGCAGGTGGAGATACGCAGTATTTT.

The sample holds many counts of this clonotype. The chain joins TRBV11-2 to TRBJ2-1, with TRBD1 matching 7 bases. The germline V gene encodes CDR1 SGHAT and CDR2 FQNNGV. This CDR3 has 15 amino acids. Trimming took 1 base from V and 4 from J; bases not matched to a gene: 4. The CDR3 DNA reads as TGTGCCAGCAGCTTAGGGACAGGTAATTACAATGAGCAGTTCTTC. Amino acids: CASSLGTGNYNEQFF.

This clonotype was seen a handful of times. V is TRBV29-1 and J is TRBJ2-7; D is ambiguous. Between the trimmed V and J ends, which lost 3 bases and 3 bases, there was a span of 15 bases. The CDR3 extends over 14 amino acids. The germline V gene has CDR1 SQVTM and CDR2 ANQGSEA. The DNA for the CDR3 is TGCAGCGTTGATAAGGCAGGAGACTTCTACGAGCAGTACTTC. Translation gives CSVDKAGDFYEQYF.

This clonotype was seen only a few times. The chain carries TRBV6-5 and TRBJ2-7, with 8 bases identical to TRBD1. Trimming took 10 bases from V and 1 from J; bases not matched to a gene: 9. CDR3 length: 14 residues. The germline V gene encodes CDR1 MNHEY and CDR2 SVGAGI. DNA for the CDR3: TGTGCCACCGCTCACGGGGACAGGTCCTACGAGCAGTACTTC. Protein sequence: CATAHGDRSYEQYF.

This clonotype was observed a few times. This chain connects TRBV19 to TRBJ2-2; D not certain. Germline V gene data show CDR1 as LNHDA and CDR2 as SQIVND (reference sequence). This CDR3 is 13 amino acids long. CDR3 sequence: CGVATTNTGELFF. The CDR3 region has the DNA TGTGGGGTTGCTACAACCAACACCGGGGAGCTGTTTTTT. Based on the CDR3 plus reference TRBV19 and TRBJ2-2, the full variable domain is DGGITQSPKYLFRKEGQNVTLSCEQNLNHDAMYWYRQDPGQGLRLIYYSQIVNDFQKGDIAEGYSVSREKKESFPLTVTSAQKNPTAFYLCGVATTNTGELFFGEGSRLTVL.